This entry lists 13 T cell receptor beta chains sequenced from one sample in a study of PD-L1 blockade in urothelial cancer. Profiled with immunoSEQ multiplex PCR; TCRdb holds only in-frame clones, not every one. The sample carries approximately 32,000 clones, roughly four fifths recorded once. Noted time point: pretreatment peripheral blood. Sequencing used PBMCs, obtained around atezolizumab (anti-PD-L1) treatment. Receptors originate from a man in his fifties or sixties with urothelial cancer.

The CDR3 loop reads CASSLSDRGVSPLHF. Written as DNA, the CDR3 is TGCGCCAGCAGCTTGTCGGACAGGGGTGTCTCACCCCTCCACTTT. The chain combines TRBV5-1 with TRBJ1-6, with 9 positions matching TRBD1. Germline CDR1 and CDR2: SGHRS and YFSETQ. Trimming removed 1 base from V and 10 bases from J; junction bases left unmatched: 6. This CDR3 spans 15 amino acids.

This chain joins TRBV28 and TRBJ2-5; TRBD1 matches 8 bases. The CDR3 runs 16 residues. The junction had 8 bases not matched to a gene; V was cut back by 0 bases and J by 5 bases. Germline V lookup: CDR1 MDHEN, CDR2 SYDVKM. This chain's CDR3 is CASSLWRQGRSETQYF. The CDR3, as DNA: TGTGCCAGCAGTTTATGGAGACAGGGGCGGAGTGAGACCCAGTACTTC.

The chain employs TRBV2 and TRBJ2-5; TRBD2 matches 9 bases. The V gene's germline CDR1 is SNHLY and CDR2 FYNNEI. The J segment lost 5 bases and the V segment lost 6 bases, leaving 7 bases of the junction unmatched. The CDR3 spans 14 residues. CDR3 DNA sequence: TGTGCCAGCAGCAAGCGGGGGGATCGTGAGACCCAGTACTTC. Its translation is CASSKRGDRETQYF.

The gene calls are TRBV30 and TRBJ1-2, with TRBD1 as a possible D gene (6 bases). Germline V gives CDR1 GTSNPN, CDR2 SVGIG (reference sequence). Trimming cost V 0 bases and J 6 bases, with 17 bases left between them. The CDR3 sequence is 15 residues long. CDR3 sequence (DNA): TGTGCCTGGAGTGTACGGAGGGGGGGACCCCATGGCTACACCTTC. Translated: CAWSVRRGGPHGYTF.

The gene calls are TRBV5-1 and TRBJ2-3, with TRBD2 matching over 10 bases. The CDR3 totals 16 residues. Germline V gene lookup returns CDR1 SGHRS and CDR2 YFSETQ. V shed 2 bases, J shed 5 bases, and the junction held 8 bases outside the gene matches. The CDR3 DNA sequence: TGCGCCAGCAGCTTCCCAGCGGGGGGGCTTGGAGATACGCAGTATTTT. Translated, it gives CASSFPAGGLGDTQYF.

This chain uses TRBV7-6 with TRBJ2-5; 8 bases are shared with TRBD2. CDR1 and CDR2 (germline): SGHVS, FNYEAQ. V lost 5 bases, J lost 4 bases, and 12 bases stayed unmatched. This CDR3 has 16 amino acids. CDR3 residues: CASSPPFMGLGETQYF. CDR3 bases: TGTGCCAGCAGCCCCCCCTTTATGGGACTAGGAGAGACCCAGTACTTC.

V usage is TRBV15 and J usage is TRBJ1-2; 8 bases map to TRBD1. J was trimmed by 8 bases and V by 2 bases; bases with no gene match: 13. CDR3 length: 16 amino acids. CDR1 LNHNV and CDR2 YYDKDF come from the germline V gene (reference sequence). The CDR3 is CATSRTISHQGAGYTF. The CDR3 nucleotides are TGTGCCACCAGCAGAACAATAAGTCACCAGGGGGCGGGCTACACCTTC.

The chain couples TRBV2 to TRBJ1-4; 7 bases align to TRBD1. Germline V gene sequence: CDR1 SNHLY, CDR2 FYNNEI. The CDR3 runs to 14 residues. Trimming at V came to 6 bases and at J to 3 bases, leaving 4 bases not matched to a gene. The chain's CDR3 is CASRPGQPNEKLFF. In nucleotides, the CDR3 is TGTGCCAGCAGGCCGGGACAGCCTAATGAAAAACTGTTTTTT. Variable domain in full (rest from reference TRBV2 and TRBJ1-4): EPEVTQTPSHQVTQMGQEVILRCVPISNHLYFYWYRQILGQKVEFLVSFYNNEISEKSEIFDDQFSVERPDGSNFTLKIRSTKLEDSAMYFCASRPGQPNEKLFFGSGTQLSVL.

The V gene is TRBV5-1, the J gene TRBJ1-2; possibly TRBD1 for D (6 bases). CDR1 SGHRS and CDR2 YFSETQ come from the germline V gene. The CDR3 length is 17 residues. The germline V and J ends were trimmed by 8 bases and 0 bases, with 23 bases remaining between them. CDR3 coding DNA: TGCGCCAGACCGGTGGCGGCAGGGGAACTTTCTAACTATGGCTACACCTTC. Protein: CARPVAAGELSNYGYTF. The full variable domain, rest sourced from reference TRBV5-1 and TRBJ1-2, is KAGVTQTPRYLIKTRGQQVTLSCSPISGHRSVSWYQQTPGQGLQFLFEYFSETQRNKGNFPGRFSGRQFSNSRSEMNVSTLELGDSALYLCARPVAAGELSNYGYTFGSGTRLTVV.

This clone was detected only a few times. The J gene is TRBJ1-2, the V gene TRBV28, with TRBD1 matching over 9 bases. V shed 5 bases and J 0 bases; nucleotides not matched to a gene: 10. In germline, CDR1 is MDHEN, CDR2 SYDVKM. This CDR3 has 17 amino acids. The CDR3 sequence is CASSPRQGVASNYGYTF. The CDR3 DNA reads as TGTGCCAGCAGTCCGCGACAGGGGGTGGCTTCTAACTATGGCTACACCTTC.

A single count supports this clone. The chain has TRBV28 and TRBJ2-2; 7 bases map to TRBD1. CDR3 length: 17 residues. The trim removed 3 bases at V and 3 bases at J, leaving 10 bases unmatched. Germline CDR1 is MDHEN and CDR2 is SYDVKM. The DNA for the CDR3 is TGTGCCAGCAGTTTGCCTCAGGGGGTAGGGGACACCGGGGAGCTGTTTTTT. Amino acids: CASSLPQGVGDTGELFF.

The rearrangement joins TRBV10-3 to TRBJ2-7; 8 positions match TRBD1. CDR1 and CDR2 from the germline V gene are ENHRY and SYGVKD. The CDR3 covers 17 residues. V lost 3 bases and J lost 0; bases outside the gene matches: 10. As DNA, the CDR3 is TGTGCCATCAGTGACTCCGGACAGGGCATGAGCTCCTACGAGCAGTACTTC. Translation gives CAISDSGQGMSSYEQYF.

The chain is built from TRBV11-2 and TRBJ2-7, with D unresolved. Germline-derived CDR1 and CDR2 are SGHAT and FQNNGV. There are 14 residues in the CDR3. Trimming removed 5 bases at V and 6 bases at J, with 17 bases between. CDR3 loop: CASSTPLDGREQYF. The CDR3 DNA reads as TGTGCCAGCAGCACCCCCCTGGATGGGCGCGAGCAGTACTTC.